This T cell receptor beta chain originates from a study of cytomegalovirus exposure and HLA in healthy donors. Overall study findings and caveats: The classifier, whose performance was assessed in both the original and validation cohorts, reportedly diagnosed cytomegalovirus status with high specificity and sensitivity. Data from an earlier analysis indicated that most TCR beta V segments were productive either about 87% or about 30% of the time. A missense DCLRE1C variant was associated with V- and J-gene trimming of TCR beta chains in a later analysis, and an independent cohort replicated the association. Some V segments (TRBV6-2 and TRBV6-3 among them) were excluded as indistinguishable.

Comment on this clone: What it recognizes is unknown.

In the PCR, 60 Vbeta and 13 Jbeta primers were used. Clones were read by immunoSEQ multiplex PCR, and TCRdb kept only the in-frame ones, dropping some. Among tens of thousands of clones listed, 78% were seen once. Germline V gene sequence: CDR1 MDHEN, CDR2 SYDVKM. Deletions cut 4 bases from V and 1 base from J, with 8 bases between. CDR3 length: 14 residues. The chain carries TRBV28 and TRBJ1-3; D unresolved. The receptor was derived from a man aged 35 to 55 in good health and CMV-seronegative. The sample taken for sequencing was PBMCs. The CDR3 coding sequence is TGTGCCAGCAGTTCTGCGGGGTCTGGAAACACCATATATTTT. Protein sequence: CASSSAGSGNTIYF. Full variable domain (rest looked up from reference TRBV28 and TRBJ1-3): DVKVTQSSRYLVKRTGEKVFLECVQDMDHENMFWYRQDPGLGLRLIYFSYDVKMKEKGDIPEGYSVSREKKERFSLILESASTNQTSMYLCASSSAGSGNTIYFGEGSWLTVV.